A single sample is the source of the 32 T cell receptor beta chains below, sequenced in a study of blood T cell repertoires in COVID-19 (dated by TCRdb to the early 2020s). The library came from the immunoSEQ multiplex PCR assay. Imported from immuneACCESS, the table was reduced by TCRdb to in-frame sequences with V and J called. These copies leave out some clones; in studies compared against another copy, an unresolved V gene accounts for under half, and the cause of the remainder is not known. Present in this sample are about 210,000 clones, around 87% of which were seen just once. In total, the top ten clones hold more than 7% of the sample. Material: PBMCs or T cells enriched from blood (not recorded which). Receptor source: a man in his thirties or forties in a cohort exposed to, infected with or recovered from COVID-19 (not recorded which).

The CDR3 reads CASSIGGKAFF. The DNA of the CDR3 is TGTGCCAGTAGTATCGGAGGGAAAGCTTTCTTT. The chain carries TRBV19 and TRBJ1-1; no clear D gene. CDR1 LNHDA and CDR2 SQIVND come from the germline V gene (reference sequence). The ends were cut back, 3 bases at V and 9 bases at J, with 8 bases in the middle. The CDR3 has 11 residues.

The rearrangement joins TRBV24-1 to TRBJ2-2, with D maybe TRBD1 (5 bases). The V end lost 5 bases, the J end lost 3 bases, and 12 bases lay between the germline ends. Germline CDR1 is KGHDR and CDR2 is SFDVKD. The CDR3 is made up of 15 amino acids. Here the CDR3 reads CATSAPQDHTGELFF. Written as DNA, the CDR3 is TGTGCCACCAGTGCCCCACAGGACCACACCGGGGAGCTGTTTTTT.

V gene TRBV6-5 combines with J gene TRBJ2-7, with 12 nucleotides matching TRBD2. CDR1 MNHEY and CDR2 SVGAGI come from the germline V gene. The J segment lost 2 bases and the V segment lost 4 bases, leaving 3 bases of the junction unmatched. The CDR3 consists of 15 residues. The CDR3 here is CASSSRLAGAYEQYF. The CDR3 DNA is TGTGCCAGCAGTTCTAGACTAGCGGGGGCCTACGAGCAGTACTTC.

This clone was recorded only once. The CDR3 coding sequence is TGTGCCAGCACCTCCGGGACAGGGAGAGGGACCCAGTACTTC. It encodes CASTSGTGRGTQYF. The chain has TRBV5-8 and TRBJ2-5; 9 positions agree with TRBD1. Looked up from germline, CDR1 is SGHTS and CDR2 is YDEGEE. The junction had 10 bases not matched to a gene; V was cut back by 6 bases and J by 7 bases. The CDR3 runs to 14 residues.

The chain carries TRBV9 and TRBJ1-3, with 8 bases lining up with TRBD1. Trimming took 3 bases from V and 0 from J; bases not matched to a gene: 2. CDR3 length: 15 amino acids. The germline V gene encodes CDR1 SGDLS and CDR2 YYNGEE. CDR3 amino acids: CASSGQGSSGNTIYF. The CDR3 DNA is TGTGCCAGCAGCGGACAGGGGAGCTCTGGAAACACCATATATTTT.

The genes are TRBV7-8 and TRBJ2-3; 11 nucleotides line up with TRBD1. The CDR3 extends over 16 amino acids. J was trimmed by 3 bases and V by 1 base; bases with no gene match: 3. Germline V gene lookup returns CDR1 SGHVS and CDR2 FQNEAQ. CDR3 residues: CASSLGTGGQTDTQYF. The CDR3, as DNA: TGTGCCAGCAGCTTAGGGACAGGGGGCCAGACAGATACGCAGTATTTT.

This clone was picked up many times. The chain couples TRBV24-1 to TRBJ1-2; weak D call: TRBD1 (5 bases). V was pared by 2 bases and J by 8 bases, with 14 bases between. CDR1 is KGHDR, CDR2 SFDVKD, per germline. The CDR3 is 14 amino acids. CDR3 amino acids: CATSDSTYGGGYTF. In DNA form, the CDR3 reads TGTGCCACCAGTGATTCGACCTACGGGGGAGGCTACACCTTC.

This chain connects TRBV11-2 to TRBJ2-1; 11 positions match TRBD2. In germline, CDR1 is SGHAT, CDR2 FQNNGV. Trimming removed 4 bases from V and 2 bases from J; junction bases left unmatched: 1. The CDR3 runs 15 residues. The CDR3 nucleotides read TGTGCCAGCAGCTCGACTAGCGGGGCCTACAATGAGCAGTTCTTC. This sequence encodes CASSSTSGAYNEQFF.

V is TRBV5-1 and J is TRBJ2-7; possibly TRBD1 for D (5 bases). The length of the CDR3 is 15 residues. Trimming cost V 0 bases and J 5 bases, with 15 bases left between them. Per the germline V gene, CDR1 is SGHRS and CDR2 is YFSETQ. The CDR3 is CASSLATAFRDEQYF. CDR3 sequence (DNA): TGCGCCAGCAGCTTGGCGACAGCCTTTCGGGACGAGCAGTACTTC.

This chain connects TRBV7-2 to TRBJ2-1, with D maybe TRBD1 (6 bases). CDR3 length: 16 residues. Germline V gene data show CDR1 as SGHTA and CDR2 as FQGNSA. Trimming shortened V by 4 bases and J by 9 bases, and 22 bases separated the two germline ends. CDR3 sequence: CASSWGGGASSVEQFF. The CDR3 bases are TGTGCCAGCAGCTGGGGTGGGGGCGCCAGCAGTGTTGAGCAGTTCTTC.

The chain joins TRBV2 to TRBJ1-5, with 9 bases that match TRBD1. The CDR3 totals 16 residues. From germline, CDR1 is SNHLY and CDR2 FYNNEI. J was trimmed by 1 base and V by 7 bases; bases with no gene match: 8. The CDR3 loop reads CASTFGTGKSNQPQHF. The CDR3 nucleotides are TGTGCCAGCACTTTTGGGACAGGGAAGAGCAATCAGCCCCAGCATTTT.

CDR3 region: CASSYGGESEAFF. CDR3 in DNA: TGTGCCAGCAGTTACGGAGGGGAGTCTGAAGCTTTCTTT. The V call is TRBV6-6, the J call TRBJ1-1; D possibly corresponds to TRBD1 (5 bases). V lost 2 bases and J 6 bases, leaving 10 bases between the germline ends. The CDR3 covers 13 residues. Germline CDR1 is MNHNY and CDR2 is SVGAGI (reference sequence).

The genes are TRBV7-9 and TRBJ2-1; 12 bases fit TRBD2. The germline gives CDR1 SEHNR, CDR2 FQNEAQ (reference sequence). The CDR3 covers 18 residues. J lost 5 bases, V lost 1 base, and 9 bases had no gene match. The CDR3 sequence: CASSLEVTSGSWDNEQFF. The CDR3 coding sequence is TGTGCCAGCAGCTTAGAGGTGACTAGCGGGAGTTGGGACAATGAGCAGTTCTTC.

The CDR3 spells CASSYSGGGLNEQYF. CDR3 in DNA: TGTGCCAGCAGTTACTCGGGTGGAGGGCTCAACGAGCAGTACTTC. The J gene is TRBJ2-7, the V gene TRBV6-6; D is possibly TRBD2 (6 bases). The germline V gene has CDR1 MNHNY and CDR2 SVGAGI (reference sequence). The CDR3 runs 15 residues. The V and J ends lost 0 bases and 5 bases respectively, with 14 bases between them.

The chain is built from TRBV9 and TRBJ1-1; 9 bases are a match to TRBD1. Germline V lookup: CDR1 SGDLS, CDR2 YYNGEE. The CDR3 is 14 residues long. V dropped 1 base and J dropped 4; count of bases not matched to a gene: 2. The CDR3 reads CASSVLTGGTEAFF. The CDR3 DNA reads as TGTGCCAGCAGCGTATTGACAGGGGGCACTGAAGCTTTCTTT.

The gene calls are TRBV19 and TRBJ2-1, with 7 bases identical to TRBD2. Germline CDR1 reads LNHDA; CDR2 reads SQIVND (reference sequence). This CDR3 has 15 residues. Losses at the gene ends were 10 bases for V and 3 bases for J; bases not matched to a gene: 12. In DNA, the CDR3 is TGTGCCACGGTTCGTTTGGGAGGGGACTACAATGAGCAGTTCTTC. Amino acids: CATVRLGGDYNEQFF.

J is TRBJ2-7 and V is TRBV27; 10 nucleotides match TRBD1. Germline assignment: CDR1 MNHEY and CDR2 SMNVEV (reference sequence). The CDR3 contains 13 residues. V was pared by 6 bases and J by 5 bases, with 4 bases of the junction left unmatched. The CDR3, as DNA: TGTGCCAGCAGACTCGGACAGGGGGACGAGCAGTACTTC. Its protein product is CASRLGQGDEQYF.

V and J are TRBV11-2 and TRBJ2-2; D is uncertain. The CDR3 extends over 12 amino acids. The germline V gene encodes CDR1 SGHAT and CDR2 FQNNGV. The ends were cut back, 7 bases at V and 7 bases at J, with 10 bases in the middle. This chain's CDR3 is CASTSRGGELFF. DNA for the CDR3: TGTGCCAGCACCTCGCGCGGCGGGGAGCTGTTTTTT.

The chain uses TRBV4-3 and TRBJ1-1, with D possibly TRBD1 on 5 matching bases. The CDR3 extends over 12 amino acids. Trimming pared 8 bases from V and 0 bases from J, leaving 7 bases between. Germline loops: CDR1 LGHNA, CDR2 YSLEER. This CDR3 reads CASSGVNTEAFF. CDR3 bases: TGCGCCAGCTCGGGGGTGAACACTGAAGCTTTCTTT.

Only a few counts were recorded for this clone. This chain joins TRBV7-8 and TRBJ1-1; the match to TRBD1 covers 7 bases. CDR3 size: 14 residues. From germline, CDR1 is SGHVS and CDR2 FQNEAQ. The J segment lost 5 bases and the V segment lost 5 bases, leaving 8 bases of the junction unmatched. The CDR3 DNA follows: TGTGCCAGCAGCCGAGACAGGGTGGGGACTGAAGCTTTCTTT. Translating it yields CASSRDRVGTEAFF.

The CDR3 spells CASTGTVISNTGELFF. The CDR3 DNA follows: TGTGCCAGCACCGGGACTGTCATTTCGAACACCGGGGAGCTGTTTTTT. The chain combines TRBV21-1 with TRBJ2-2; the table's D gene call, TRBD2, was not cross checked with the DNA. TRBV21-1 is assigned pseudogene status. This CDR3 region has 16 residues.

Note on this clone: A read error may produce the germline difference seen at one junction end. This chain joins TRBV7-6 and TRBJ2-7; maybe TRBD1 (7 bases). The CDR3 contains 14 residues. Germline-derived CDR1 and CDR2 are SGHVS and FNYEAQ. The CDR3 here is CASSPQGGSHEQYF. Written as DNA, the CDR3 is TGTGCCAGCAGCCCCCAGGGGGGCTCCCACGAGCAGTACTTC.

The rearrangement uses TRBV6-5 and TRBJ2-5, with a weak D call TRBD2 (6 bases). The CDR3 is made up of 15 amino acids. In germline, CDR1 is MNHEY, CDR2 SVGAGI. The V gene lost 0 bases and the J gene lost 1 base, with 9 bases spanning the gap. CDR3 amino acids: CASSYSTGVQETQYF. In nucleotides, the CDR3 is TGTGCCAGCAGTTACTCGACGGGGGTCCAAGAGACCCAGTACTTC.

The sample holds one count of this clone. The V call is TRBV27, the J call TRBJ2-7, with TRBD2 matching 14 bases. The junction had 9 bases not matched to a gene; V was cut back by 2 bases and J by 0 bases. The CDR3 runs 19 residues. In germline, CDR1 is MNHEY, CDR2 SMNVEV (reference sequence). In DNA form, the CDR3 reads TGTGCCAGCAGTTTAGCTCCCGGACTAGCGGGAGGTTCCTCCTACGAGCAGTACTTC. Translation gives CASSLAPGLAGGSSYEQYF.

The chain employs TRBV5-6 and TRBJ2-3, with D perhaps TRBD1 (6 bases). V dropped 2 bases and J dropped 6 bases, with 10 bases sitting between them. There are 13 residues in the CDR3. Germline-derived CDR1 and CDR2 are SGHDT and YYEEEE. Here the CDR3 reads CASSFTRGDTQYF. For the CDR3, the DNA is TGTGCCAGCAGCTTCACTAGGGGGGATACGCAGTATTTT.

This clone was picked up one time. The J gene is TRBJ2-2, the V gene TRBV6-6, with a weak D call TRBD2 (6 bases). The germline V gene encodes CDR1 MNHNY and CDR2 SVGAGI (reference sequence). Trimming cost V 7 bases and J 4 bases, with 13 bases left between them. This CDR3 is built from 14 residues. The DNA of the CDR3 is TGTGCCAGCATCGGAGGGCCCGCCACCGGGGAGCTGTTTTTT. This gives the protein CASIGGPATGELFF.

The V and J genes are TRBV5-5 and TRBJ1-3, with D possibly TRBD1 on 6 matching bases. The CDR3 runs 17 residues. Per germline, CDR1 SGHKS and CDR2 YYEKEE (reference sequence). V was cut by 2 bases and J by 0 bases, with 15 bases left in between. CDR3 sequence (DNA): TGTGCCAGCAGCTTATTGGACAGCCCCAGCTCTGGAAACACCATATATTTT. It is translated as CASSLLDSPSSGNTIYF.

The chain has TRBV7-2 and TRBJ2-7; 8 nucleotides match TRBD2. CDR1 is SGHTA and CDR2 is FQGNSA in the germline V gene. CDR3 length equals 14 residues. J lost 0 bases, V lost 7 bases, and 5 bases had no gene match. This CDR3 is CASTAGGSSYEQYF. The CDR3 DNA follows: TGTGCCAGCACCGCGGGGGGTAGCTCCTACGAGCAGTACTTC.

The V call is TRBV28, the J call TRBJ2-7; 9 bases fit TRBD1. The length of the CDR3 is 16 residues. After removal of 5 bases from V and 1 base from J, the junction contained 9 bases not matched to a gene. Germline V lookup: CDR1 MDHEN, CDR2 SYDVKM. The CDR3 nucleotides read TGTGCCAGCAGTCCAGCCGGGACAGGGTTTTCCTACGAGCAGTACTTC. This translates into CASSPAGTGFSYEQYF.

The V call is TRBV13, the J call TRBJ1-5; D is perhaps TRBD1 (5 bases). CDR1 is PRHDT, CDR2 FYEKMQ, per germline (reference sequence). This CDR3 comprises 14 residues. Trimming pared 3 bases from V and 0 bases from J, leaving 6 bases between. The CDR3 reads CASSFQGSNQPQHF. CDR3 sequence (DNA): TGTGCCAGCAGCTTTCAGGGTAGCAATCAGCCCCAGCATTTT.

The V gene is TRBV5-1, the J gene TRBJ2-7; TRBD1 matches at 8 bases. The length of the CDR3 is 16 residues. Germline lookup yields CDR1 SGHRS and CDR2 YFSETQ. V dropped 0 bases and J dropped 0; count of bases not matched to a gene: 5. The CDR3 sequence is CASSLEGQESSYEQYF. The CDR3 DNA is TGCGCCAGCAGCTTGGAGGGACAGGAGAGCTCCTACGAGCAGTACTTC.

The chain carries TRBV15 and TRBJ2-1; no clear D. CDR1 and CDR2 (germline): LNHNV, YYDKDF (reference sequence). This CDR3 comprises 13 residues. V lost 8 bases, J lost 0 bases, and 8 bases lay in between. Here the CDR3 DNA reads TGTGCCACCGGAGAGTCCTCCTACAATGAGCAGTTCTTC. Its protein product is CATGESSYNEQFF.